This is a list of T cell receptor beta chains from one sample in a study of persistence of HIV-infected CD4 T cells. Profiled with immunoSEQ multiplex PCR; TCRdb holds only in-frame clones, not every one. The sample lists about 45,000 clones, 85% to 90% seen once, with around 3.4% in the top ten. The antigens for these receptors are not known. Sequenced material: CD4+ T cells sorted from PBMCs after 18-hour stimulation, taken from a patient who received antiretroviral therapy. The receptor set was obtained from an adult woman with HIV who was CMV-seropositive. Each CDR3 is given with its conserved first and last residue. A D gene is named only where the DNA matches it firmly. Not all rows give a size; the values are once, few, many and, for expanded clones, a class.

cdr3_nt: TGTGCCAGCAGCTACAGACAGGGGGCTTTTGAAAAACTGTTTTTT
cdr3_aa: CASSYRQGAFEKLFF
v_call: TRBV7-9
j_call: TRBJ1-4
d_call: TRBD1
clone_size: once

cdr3_nt: TGTGCCACCAGCGGGGGGACAGTTAATGAAAAACTGTTTTTT
cdr3_aa: CATSGGTVNEKLFF
v_call: TRBV15
j_call: TRBJ1-4
d_call: TRBD1
clone_size: .

cdr3_nt: TGTGCCAGCAGCTCCCTCACCGGGGAGCTGTTTTTT
cdr3_aa: CASSSLTGELFF
v_call: TRBV7-8
j_call: TRBJ2-2
d_call: .
clone_size: .

cdr3_nt: TGCGCCAGCAGCTTCGGAGAGACCCAGTACTTC
cdr3_aa: CASSFGETQYF
v_call: TRBV5-1
j_call: TRBJ2-5
d_call: .
clone_size: .

cdr3_nt: TGTGCCAGCAGCTTGTCCGGGACATCGAACACTGAAGCTTTCTTT
cdr3_aa: CASSLSGTSNTEAFF
v_call: TRBV5-4
j_call: TRBJ1-1
d_call: .
clone_size: .

cdr3_nt: TGTGCCAGCAGCTCAAGCCGACAGGGGAAAGCTTTCTTT
cdr3_aa: CASSSSRQGKAFF
v_call: TRBV3-1/TRBV3-2
j_call: TRBJ1-1
d_call: TRBD1
clone_size: .

cdr3_nt: TGTGCCAGTAGTATAGGGGGGGGGCAAGATACGCAGTATTTT
cdr3_aa: CASSIGGGQDTQYF
v_call: TRBV19
j_call: TRBJ2-3
d_call: .
clone_size: few

cdr3_nt: TGTGCCAGCAGCCAAGCAGGGATATCCTATGGCTACACCTTC
cdr3_aa: CASSQAGISYGYTF
v_call: TRBV14
j_call: TRBJ1-2
d_call: .
clone_size: once

cdr3_nt: TGTGCCAGCATGGTGGTCCAGGGCTCTACCGGGGAGCTGTTTTTT
cdr3_aa: CASMVVQGSTGELFF
v_call: TRBV6-6
j_call: TRBJ2-2
d_call: .
clone_size: .

cdr3_nt: TGTGCCAGTACCCCGGACAGGAGCTCTGGAAACACCATATATTTT
cdr3_aa: CASTPDRSSGNTIYF
v_call: TRBV19
j_call: TRBJ1-3
d_call: TRBD1
clone_size: .

cdr3_nt: TGTGCCTGGAGTCCCGCACGGGACAGGGCGAAAGGGGCCAACGTCCTGACTTTC
cdr3_aa: CAWSPARDRAKGANVLTF
v_call: TRBV30
j_call: TRBJ2-6
d_call: TRBD1
clone_size: .

cdr3_nt: TGTGCCAGCAGCCTGGGTATAGCAAACTATGGCTACACCTTC
cdr3_aa: CASSLGIANYGYTF
v_call: TRBV6-5
j_call: TRBJ1-2
d_call: .
clone_size: .

cdr3_nt: TGTGCCATCAGCACTAATAGCGGGAGGGCCACAGATACGCAGTATTTT
cdr3_aa: CAISTNSGRATDTQYF
v_call: TRBV10-3
j_call: TRBJ2-3
d_call: TRBD2
clone_size: .

cdr3_nt: TGCGCCAGCAGCGTTCCGAGCGATACGCAGTATTTT
cdr3_aa: CASSVPSDTQYF
v_call: TRBV5-1
j_call: TRBJ2-3
d_call: .
clone_size: .

cdr3_nt: TGTGCCAGCTCACCACCCCCTTCTCCAACGGGAGGAAACACCATATATTTT
cdr3_aa: CASSPPPSPTGGNTIYF
v_call: TRBV18
j_call: TRBJ1-3
d_call: .
clone_size: once

cdr3_nt: TGTGCCAGCAGCCCCCGAGGGCTTAACAATGAGCAGTTCTTC
cdr3_aa: CASSPRGLNNEQFF
v_call: TRBV11-3
j_call: TRBJ2-1
d_call: .
clone_size: .

cdr3_nt: TGCGCCAGCAGCTTAGGCATACAAAGCACAGATACGCAGTATTTT
cdr3_aa: CASSLGIQSTDTQYF
v_call: TRBV5-1
j_call: TRBJ2-3
d_call: .
clone_size: .

cdr3_nt: TGTGCCAGCAGTTACTTCGACAGGACCCGGGGAAACACCATATATTTT
cdr3_aa: CASSYFDRTRGNTIYF
v_call: TRBV6-6
j_call: TRBJ1-3
d_call: .
clone_size: .

cdr3_nt: TGTGCCAGCATTAAGGGGGGGGCACGTCAGCCCCAGCATTTT
cdr3_aa: CASIKGGARQPQHF
v_call: TRBV21-1
j_call: TRBJ1-5
d_call: .
clone_size: .

cdr3_nt: TGTGCCACCGGGACTACTAATGAAAAACTGTTTTTT
cdr3_aa: CATGTTNEKLFF
v_call: TRBV19
j_call: TRBJ1-4
d_call: .
clone_size: .

cdr3_nt: TGTGCCAGCAGCCGAGAAACTAGCGCAGATACGCAGTATTTT
cdr3_aa: CASSRETSADTQYF
v_call: TRBV7-3
j_call: TRBJ2-3
d_call: TRBD2
clone_size: .

cdr3_nt: TGCGCCAGCAGCCAAGAGACTAGTTCCCATGAGCAGTTCTTC
cdr3_aa: CASSQETSSHEQFF
v_call: TRBV4-3
j_call: TRBJ2-1
d_call: .
clone_size: .

cdr3_nt: TGCGCCAGCAGTCAACTTTTCAGGGACCTAAATGAAAAACTGTTTTTT
cdr3_aa: CASSQLFRDLNEKLFF
v_call: TRBV23-1
j_call: TRBJ1-4
d_call: .
clone_size: .

cdr3_nt: TGTGCCAGCAGCTCGGGTGGGGGGTCAGGTTCACCCCTCCACTTT
cdr3_aa: CASSSGGGSGSPLHF
v_call: TRBV5-4
j_call: TRBJ1-6
d_call: .
clone_size: few

cdr3_nt: TGTGCCAGCGGACAGAGCTCTGGAAACACCATATATTTT
cdr3_aa: CASGQSSGNTIYF
v_call: TRBV12-3/TRBV12-4
j_call: TRBJ1-3
d_call: .
clone_size: few

cdr3_nt: TGCAGCGTCCCGCAAGGGGTCCAGAACACTGAAGCTTTCTTT
cdr3_aa: CSVPQGVQNTEAFF
v_call: TRBV29-1
j_call: TRBJ1-1
d_call: .
clone_size: .

cdr3_nt: TGCAGCGTTGAACTAGAGACCGCTGACAGATCCAATAACTCCTACGAGCAGTACTTC
cdr3_aa: CSVELETADRSNNSYEQYF
v_call: TRBV29-1
j_call: TRBJ2-7
d_call: .
clone_size: once

cdr3_nt: TGTGCCAGCTCACCGTCGACTAGCGGGAGGGGAAGAGAGACCCAGTACTTC
cdr3_aa: CASSPSTSGRGRETQYF
v_call: TRBV18
j_call: TRBJ2-5
d_call: TRBD2
clone_size: .

cdr3_nt: TGTGCCACCAGTGACAGGACAGGGAACACTGAAGCTTTCTTT
cdr3_aa: CATSDRTGNTEAFF
v_call: TRBV24-1
j_call: TRBJ1-1
d_call: TRBD1
clone_size: .

cdr3_nt: TGCAGTGTAGGGGGGGATAAGCCCCAGCATTTT
cdr3_aa: CSVGGDKPQHF
v_call: TRBV20-1
j_call: TRBJ1-5
d_call: .
clone_size: few

cdr3_nt: TGTGCCAGCTCGTCGGGCGGGGGTCAGCCCCAGCATTTT
cdr3_aa: CASSSGGGQPQHF
v_call: TRBV6-5
j_call: TRBJ1-5
d_call: .
clone_size: .

cdr3_nt: TGTGCCAGCAGCGTAGACGGGGGCACTAACTATGGCTACACCTTC
cdr3_aa: CASSVDGGTNYGYTF
v_call: TRBV9
j_call: TRBJ1-2
d_call: .
clone_size: .

cdr3_nt: TGTGCCAGCAGTGAAGCACCCCTCGGAGGCTACACCTTC
cdr3_aa: CASSEAPLGGYTF
v_call: TRBV2
j_call: TRBJ1-2
d_call: .
clone_size: .

cdr3_nt: TGTGCCAGCACCCCGGCCGGGACAGGGGTCGACGAGCAGTACTTC
cdr3_aa: CASTPAGTGVDEQYF
v_call: TRBV7-2
j_call: TRBJ2-7
d_call: TRBD1
clone_size: .

cdr3_nt: TGTGCCAGCAGCTGGGGACAGGGAAACACTGAAGCTTTCTTT
cdr3_aa: CASSWGQGNTEAFF
v_call: TRBV5-5
j_call: TRBJ1-1
d_call: TRBD1
clone_size: .

cdr3_nt: TGCGCCAGCTTCCGAACAGGGAGGATTGAAGCTTTCTTT
cdr3_aa: CASFRTGRIEAFF
v_call: TRBV5-1
j_call: TRBJ1-1
d_call: .
clone_size: .

cdr3_nt: TGTGCCAGCACCCTACGGGGTACCAAAAACATTCAGTACTTC
cdr3_aa: CASTLRGTKNIQYF
v_call: TRBV28
j_call: TRBJ2-4
d_call: .
clone_size: .

cdr3_nt: TGTGCCAGCAGCTTTGGAGGGGAACAGTCCCAGCATTTT
cdr3_aa: CASSFGGEQSQHF
v_call: TRBV12-1
j_call: TRBJ1-5
d_call: .
clone_size: .

cdr3_nt: TGTGCCATCAGTGAGATCCAAGCCCTTAACTATGGCTACACCTTC
cdr3_aa: CAISEIQALNYGYTF
v_call: TRBV10-3
j_call: TRBJ1-2
d_call: .
clone_size: .

cdr3_nt: TGCGCCAGCAGCCAGAGGGCCGGGAATCAGCCCCAGCATTTT
cdr3_aa: CASSQRAGNQPQHF
v_call: TRBV4-3
j_call: TRBJ1-5
d_call: .
clone_size: .

cdr3_nt: TGTGCCAGCAGTTACTCCGTGAACACTGAAGCTTTCTTT
cdr3_aa: CASSYSVNTEAFF
v_call: TRBV6-6
j_call: TRBJ1-1
d_call: .
clone_size: .

cdr3_nt: TGTGCCAGCAGCCGAAGGACAGGGAGATGTACCGATGAGCAGTTCTTC
cdr3_aa: CASSRRTGRCTDEQFF
v_call: TRBV21-1
j_call: TRBJ2-1
d_call: .
clone_size: .

cdr3_nt: TGTGCCAGCAGCTTTCTCAGGGTAGGGGCCTACGAGCAGTACTTC
cdr3_aa: CASSFLRVGAYEQYF
v_call: TRBV7-9
j_call: TRBJ2-7
d_call: .
clone_size: .

cdr3_nt: TGTGCCAGCAGCCAAGATCGAAGAGCGGGCACTGAAGCTTTCTTT
cdr3_aa: CASSQDRRAGTEAFF
v_call: TRBV14
j_call: TRBJ1-1
d_call: .
clone_size: .

cdr3_nt: TGTGCCAGCAGCCCGGTTGGGACTTTCCGCGAAGCTTTCTTT
cdr3_aa: CASSPVGTFREAFF
v_call: TRBV25-1
j_call: TRBJ1-1
d_call: .
clone_size: .

cdr3_nt: TGTGCCAGCAGGCAGGCCGGAAACACCATATATTTT
cdr3_aa: CASRQAGNTIYF
v_call: TRBV6-4
j_call: TRBJ1-3
d_call: .
clone_size: .

cdr3_nt: TGTGCCAGCAGCTTAGGGGGACTAGTCTTGGCAGATACGCAGTATTTT
cdr3_aa: CASSLGGLVLADTQYF
v_call: TRBV11-3
j_call: TRBJ2-3
d_call: TRBD2
clone_size: .

cdr3_nt: TGTGCCAGCAGTCCCCGACAGGGGGGCTACGAGCAGTACTTC
cdr3_aa: CASSPRQGGYEQYF
v_call: TRBV27
j_call: TRBJ2-7
d_call: TRBD1
clone_size: .

cdr3_nt: TGTGCCAGCAGCGGTGGGGTGGTGGAGACCCAGTACTTC
cdr3_aa: CASSGGVVETQYF
v_call: TRBV5-6
j_call: TRBJ2-5
d_call: .
clone_size: .

cdr3_nt: TGTGCCAGCAGCTTTAGCGGGGGGTACACAGATACGCAGTATTTT
cdr3_aa: CASSFSGGYTDTQYF
v_call: TRBV7-8
j_call: TRBJ2-3
d_call: TRBD2
clone_size: few